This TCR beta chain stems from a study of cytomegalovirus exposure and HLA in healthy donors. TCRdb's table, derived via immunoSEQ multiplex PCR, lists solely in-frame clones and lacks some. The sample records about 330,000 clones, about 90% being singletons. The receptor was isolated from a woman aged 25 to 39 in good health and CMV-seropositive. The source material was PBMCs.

The CDR3 reads CASSLGGLGDTQYF. CDR3 nucleotides: TGTGCCAGCAGTTTGGGGGGGCTAGGTGATACGCAGTATTTT. The chain links TRBV27 to TRBJ2-3; D might be TRBD2 (7 bases). The CDR3 runs to 14 residues. With 3 bases removed from V and 6 bases from J, the gap between germline ends came to 13 bases. CDR1 MNHEY and CDR2 SMNVEV come from the germline V gene (reference sequence).